This TCR beta chain was captured in a study of shared clonotypes between healthy human individuals. Study-level background: CD8 memory received one plate per donor, CD8 naive two, CD4 memory three and CD4 naive three.

The repertoire was sequenced with immunoSEQ multiplex PCR; TCRdb's copy has only in-frame clones and lacks some. The sample yields 2 million to 2.5 million clones, around 95% seen once. Germline V gene sequence: CDR1 SGDLS, CDR2 YYNGEE. The CDR3 contains 13 residues. V dropped 0 bases and J dropped 8 bases, with 9 bases sitting between them. Recent vaccinations or acute infections were absent in the healthy HIV-negative adult donors. This TCR came from a young man in good health. This chain connects TRBV9 to TRBJ1-5, with D unclear. Sequencing input: naive CD4+ T cells sorted from blood. Subset denoted: CD45RA+ positively selected. The CDR3 region has the DNA TGTGCCAGCAGCGTAGATTTATCAGAGCCCCAGCATTTT. Translating gives CASSVDLSEPQHF.